A single sample is the source of the 21 T cell receptor beta chains below, sequenced in a study of cytomegalovirus exposure and HLA in healthy donors. The table came from immunoSEQ multiplex PCR; TCRdb's copy has only in-frame clones and leaves some out. Among under 400,000 clones, 88% were seen once, and the ten largest hold 0.9% to 1%. Material for sequencing was PBMCs. The receptor source for this set is a man in his thirties or forties in good health and CMV-seronegative.

The table lists this clone with a few counts. This chain uses TRBV4-1 with TRBJ2-7; no clear D. This CDR3 comprises 13 residues. V lost 2 bases, J lost 2 bases, and 7 bases lay in between. Germline-derived CDR1 and CDR2 are MGHRA and YSYEKL. CDR3 sequence reads: CASSQSGPYEQYF. CDR3 nucleotide sequence: TGCGCCAGCAGCCAATCTGGCCCCTACGAGCAGTACTTC.

The rearrangement uses TRBV4-2 and TRBJ2-3, with 7 positions matching TRBD2. V lost 3 bases to trimming and J lost 4 bases; unmatched junction nucleotides: 10. Germline-derived CDR1 and CDR2 are LGHNA and YNFKEQ. This CDR3 has 16 amino acids. CDR3 loop: CASSQLGGPSPDTQYF. CDR3 nucleotide sequence: TGTGCCAGCAGCCAGTTGGGAGGGCCCTCCCCAGATACGCAGTATTTT.

This rearrangement joins TRBV6-1 to TRBJ1-3, with D possibly TRBD1 on 6 matching bases. The length of the CDR3 is 15 residues. The ends were cut back, 6 bases at V and 2 bases at J, with 14 bases in the middle. The germline gives CDR1 MNHNS, CDR2 SASEGT. The CDR3 coding sequence is TGTGCCAGCAGGACCGGGACAATCCCTGGAAACACCATATATTTT. Translated: CASRTGTIPGNTIYF.

The chain employs TRBV5-1 and TRBJ2-5; D may be TRBD1 (6 bases). V was shortened by 1 base and J by 5 bases, with 18 bases between the two germline ends. This CDR3 spans 16 amino acids. Germline-derived CDR1 and CDR2 are SGHRS and YFSETQ. The DNA for the CDR3 is TGCGCCAGCAGCTTGCAGTCGGGGCAGGGGCGTGAGACCCAGTACTTC. Residues: CASSLQSGQGRETQYF.

The chain links TRBV6-5 to TRBJ2-2; D is uncertain. This CDR3 contains 12 residues. The germline V and J ends were trimmed by 6 bases and 3 bases, with 5 bases remaining between them. Germline CDR1 MNHEY, CDR2 SVGAGI. The chain's CDR3 is CASSRDTGELFF. The CDR3 DNA sequence: TGTGCCAGCAGCCGCGACACCGGGGAGCTGTTTTTT.

The chain joins TRBV19 to TRBJ1-5; the D gene is possibly TRBD1 (5 bases). The CDR3 runs to 12 residues. V was clipped by 8 bases and J by 7 bases, with 12 bases between them. Germline V gene sequence: CDR1 LNHDA, CDR2 SQIVND (reference sequence). The CDR3 DNA follows: TGTGCCAGTTCCCTCAGGGAACAGCCCCAGCATTTT. Its translation is CASSLREQPQHF.

This clone was seen just once. The V call is TRBV9, the J call TRBJ2-3, with 12 positions matching TRBD2. Germline V CDR1 and CDR2: SGDLS, YYNGEE. There are 19 residues in the CDR3. V shed 4 bases, J shed 0 bases, and the junction held 12 bases outside the gene matches. The CDR3, as DNA: TGTGCCAGCAGCCGTAGATTGACTAGCGGGGGCCTCAGCACAGATACGCAGTATTTT. Protein sequence: CASSRRLTSGGLSTDTQYF.

This clone was picked up one time. Other DNA sequences in the same sample also yield this CDR3. J is TRBJ2-6 and V is TRBV18; D remains ambiguous. CDR1 and CDR2 (germline): KGHSH, LQKENI. The CDR3 runs to 14 residues. V was trimmed by 3 bases and J by 1 base, leaving 4 bases between them. CDR3: CASSPQSGANVLTF. In nucleotides, the CDR3 is TGTGCCAGCTCACCCCAATCTGGGGCCAACGTCCTGACTTTC.

This clone occurred a few times. The V gene is TRBV5-1, the J gene TRBJ1-6, with 11 bases matching TRBD1. Trimming removed 4 bases from V and 9 bases from J; junction bases left unmatched: 3. The CDR3 sequence is 14 residues long. Germline lookup yields CDR1 SGHRS and CDR2 YFSETQ. The CDR3 region has the DNA TGCGCCAGCAGCGCGGGACAGGGGGTTTCACCCCTCCACTTT. Translated: CASSAGQGVSPLHF.

The chain joins TRBV21-1 to TRBJ1-1; TRBD1, the D gene given by the table, was not confirmed from the DNA. TRBV21-1 is deemed a pseudogene. The CDR3 sequence is 13 residues long. In nucleotides, the CDR3 is TGTGCCAGCAGTTTTACAGGGGGTGTTGAAGCTTTCTTT. Translated, it gives CASSFTGGVEAFF.

This clone has more than one count but fewer than ten. The chain carries TRBV20-1 and TRBJ1-2; unclear D gene. Germline V lookup: CDR1 DFQATT, CDR2 SNEGSKA (reference sequence). This CDR3 region has 9 residues. V dropped 5 bases and J dropped 8 bases, with 6 bases sitting between them. The DNA for the CDR3 is TGCAGTGCTGGGCGCGGCTACACCTTC. Amino acid sequence: CSAGRGYTF.

Here the CDR3 reads CASSSSGGRLDTQYF. The CDR3 region has the DNA TGTGCCAGCAGTTCTAGCGGGGGGCGTCTAGATACGCAGTATTTT. This chain joins TRBV27 and TRBJ2-3, with 11 nucleotides matching TRBD2. V gave up 4 bases and J gave up 5 bases; unmatched junction bases: 5. The germline V gene encodes CDR1 MNHEY and CDR2 SMNVEV (reference sequence). The CDR3 has 15 residues.

This chain uses TRBV2 with TRBJ2-1; possibly TRBD2 for D (6 bases). The V gene lost 6 bases and the J gene lost 10 bases, with 19 bases spanning the gap. The CDR3 runs 14 residues. Per the germline V gene, CDR1 is SNHLY and CDR2 is FYNNEI. DNA of the CDR3: TGTGCCAGCAGCGGGACTGGCCACCATCAAGAGCAGTTCTTC. This codes for CASSGTGHHQEQFF.

The J gene is TRBJ1-2, the V gene TRBV4-3; maybe TRBD1 (6 bases). There are 15 residues in the CDR3. With 0 bases removed from V and 8 bases from J, the gap between germline ends came to 16 bases. Germline values: CDR1 LGHNA, CDR2 YSLEER. This CDR3 reads CASSQEGAGASGYTF. The CDR3 nucleotides are TGCGCCAGCAGCCAAGAAGGGGCGGGGGCGAGCGGCTACACCTTC.

The chain has TRBV11-2 and TRBJ2-1; the D is unclear. V was cut by 7 bases and J by 7 bases, with 11 bases left in between. The V gene's germline CDR1 is SGHAT and CDR2 FQNNGV. The CDR3 sequence is 12 residues long. The CDR3 nucleotides are TGTGCCAGCACAATTGACTGGAATGAGCAGTTCTTC. This encodes CASTIDWNEQFF.

The rearrangement joins TRBV27 to TRBJ1-6; D remains ambiguous. V dropped 2 bases and J dropped 14 bases, with 13 bases sitting between them. The CDR3 is 13 residues long. Germline V gives CDR1 MNHEY, CDR2 SMNVEV (reference sequence). The CDR3 DNA is TGTGCCAGCAGTTTACCTGGCCAGGCGTCCCTCCACTTT. Residues: CASSLPGQASLHF.

The rearrangement links TRBV18 to TRBJ2-1, with a weak D call TRBD1 (6 bases). Between the trimmed V and J ends, which lost 4 bases and 0 bases, there was a span of 13 bases. This CDR3 has 16 amino acids. Germline V lookup: CDR1 KGHSH, CDR2 LQKENI. As DNA, the CDR3 is TGTGCCAGCTCACGGCAGGGGACGAGCTCCTACAATGAGCAGTTCTTC. It codes for CASSRQGTSSYNEQFF.

V gene TRBV6-6 combines with J gene TRBJ2-7, with 7 positions matching TRBD1. Trimming removed 6 bases from V and 1 base from J; junction bases left unmatched: 9. Per germline, CDR1 MNHNY and CDR2 SVGAGI (reference sequence). The CDR3 consists of 15 residues. The CDR3 spells CASRGPWDRSYEQYF. DNA for the CDR3: TGTGCCAGCAGGGGGCCGTGGGACAGATCCTACGAGCAGTACTTC.

This chain connects TRBV7-2 to TRBJ2-5; 12 bases map to TRBD2. Germline V gene lookup returns CDR1 SGHTA and CDR2 FQGNSA. This CDR3 contains 18 residues. The V gene end was trimmed by 5 bases and the J gene end by 5 bases; junction bases not matched to a gene: 15. CDR3 nucleotides: TGTGCCAGCAGCAAACGTCCGTCTAGCGGGGGGGCCAGGGAGACCCAGTACTTC. Protein: CASSKRPSSGGARETQYF.

On this clone: The sample contains more than one DNA sequence encoding this CDR3. The chain couples TRBV29-1 to TRBJ1-1; 10 bases fit TRBD1. CDR1 and CDR2 (germline): SQVTM, ANQGSEA. CDR3 length: 12 amino acids. With V trimmed by 7 bases and J by 4 bases, 3 bases remained unmatched. CDR3 nucleotides: TGCAGCGCTCGGACAGGGGGCACTGAAGCTTTCTTT. Translated, it gives CSARTGGTEAFF. Supplemented by reference TRBV29-1 and TRBJ1-1, the full variable domain reads SAVISQKPSRDICQRGTSLTIQCQVDSQVTMMFWYRQQPGQSLTLIATANQGSEATYESGFVIDKFPISRPNLTFSTLTVSNMSPEDSSIYLCSARTGGTEAFFGQGTRLTVV.

The chain uses TRBV19 and TRBJ2-2, with a possible D match to TRBD2 (5 bases). The V gene's germline CDR1 is LNHDA and CDR2 SQIVND (reference sequence). The CDR3 has 15 amino acids. Trimming pared 2 bases from V and 5 bases from J, leaving 12 bases between. As DNA, the CDR3 is TGTGCCAGTAGTATAAGTGTGGGGAGAACCGGGGAGCTGTTTTTT. Residues: CASSISVGRTGELFF.